These T cell receptor beta chains were read from a single sample in a study of blood T cell repertoires in COVID-19. This table comes from immunoSEQ multiplex PCR, and its TCRdb copy is limited to in-frame clones, with some not included. The sample lists 210,000 or so clones, 92% seen once, with about 1.3% in the top ten. Sequenced input: peripheral blood. Every receptor here comes from a young man with acute or convalescent COVID-19. Both conserved end residues are part of each CDR3. Each record gives: clone size, V gene, J gene, D gene, CDR3 protein, CDR3 DNA. The D gene is left open where the match is weak. Clone sizes are given selectively: once, few, many, or a class where the clone is expanded.

>-|TRBV24-1|TRBJ2-2|TRBD2
CATSEPSGNTGELFF
TGTGCCACCAGCGAACCTAGCGGCAACACCGGGGAGCTGTTTTTT
>-|TRBV7-9|TRBJ2-2|TRBD2
CASSLSVAGALTGELFF
TGTGCCAGCAGCTTATCGGTAGCGGGGGCTCTCACCGGGGAGCTGTTTTTT
>-|TRBV19|TRBJ2-1|TRBD2
CASTAAGGLQYDVNEQFF
TGTGCCAGTACGGCAGCGGGGGGGCTTCAGTATGATGTAAATGAGCAGTTCTTC
>-|TRBV19|TRBJ2-6|TRBD1
CASSSQGQGANVLTF
TGTGCCAGTAGTTCACAGGGGCAAGGGGCCAACGTCCTGACTTTC
>-|TRBV24-1|TRBJ1-5|-
CATSLGGNQPQHF
TGTGCCACCAGCCTGGGGGGGAATCAGCCCCAGCATTTT
>-|TRBV5-1|TRBJ1-3|-
CASSLALPGGASSGNTIYF
TGCGCCAGCAGCTTGGCCCTCCCGGGGGGGGCCTCCTCTGGAAACACCATATATTTT
>-|TRBV9|TRBJ2-5|TRBD1
CASSAGQGRVETQYF
TGTGCCAGCAGCGCGGGACAGGGGAGAGTAGAGACCCAGTACTTC
>-|TRBV5-1|TRBJ1-2|-
CASSFGSSNYGYTF
TGCGCCAGCAGCTTTGGCTCTAGTAACTATGGCTACACCTTC
>-|TRBV9|TRBJ1-6|-
CASSVATGGLNSPLHF
TGTGCCAGCAGCGTAGCTACGGGGGGCCTCAATTCACCCCTCCACTTT
>-|TRBV27|TRBJ2-7|TRBD2
CASSLSGGLSYEQYF
TGTGCCAGCAGTTTAAGCGGGGGGCTCTCCTACGAGCAGTACTTC
>-|TRBV5-1|TRBJ1-3|TRBD1
CASSLPGQGNTIYF
TGCGCCAGCAGCTTGCCGGGACAGGGAAACACCATATATTTT
>-|TRBV5-1|TRBJ1-3|-
CASRPSGPSSGNTIYF
TGCGCCAGCAGGCCCTCAGGGCCCTCCTCTGGAAACACCATATATTTT
>-|TRBV2|TRBJ1-2|-
CASSGYRVAGYTF
TGTGCCAGCAGTGGCTACAGGGTAGCTGGCTACACCTTC
>-|TRBV11-3|TRBJ1-3|-
CASSPDRNSGNTIYF
TGTGCCAGCAGCCCAGACAGGAACTCTGGAAACACCATATATTTT
>-|TRBV7-6|TRBJ1-1|-
CASSFPRGNTEAFF
TGTGCCAGCAGCTTCCCCAGGGGGAACACTGAAGCTTTCTTT
>once|TRBV5-6|TRBJ1-2|-
CASSFAGVGYTF
TGTGCCAGCAGCTTTGCTGGAGTCGGTTACACCTTC
>-|TRBV5-1|TRBJ2-1|TRBD2
CASSLLAAPYNEQFF
TGCGCCAGCAGCCTACTAGCGGCTCCTTACAATGAGCAGTTCTTC
>-|TRBV6-5|TRBJ2-2|-
CASSLGSTGRAGELFF
TGTGCCAGCAGTTTGGGCTCAACAGGGCGCGCCGGGGAGCTGTTTTTT
>-|TRBV7-6|TRBJ1-4|TRBD1
CASSPGQGATNEKLFF
TGTGCCAGCAGCCCTGGACAGGGGGCGACTAATGAAAAACTGTTTTTT
>few|TRBV29-1|TRBJ1-5|-
CSVAVGLSNQPQHF
TGCAGCGTTGCCGTCGGACTTAGCAATCAGCCCCAGCATTTT
>once|TRBV7-9|TRBJ1-1|-
CASSLPGVNTEAFF
TGTGCCAGCAGCTTACCCGGGGTGAACACTGAAGCTTTCTTT
>-|TRBV28|TRBJ1-2|-
CASSSRVEAGYGYTF
TGTGCCAGCAGTTCCAGGGTTGAGGCTGGCTATGGCTACACCTTC
>-|TRBV11-2|TRBJ1-5|-
CASSLGRGQPQHF
TGTGCCAGCAGCTTAGGTAGGGGACAGCCCCAGCATTTT
>-|TRBV27|TRBJ2-7|-
CASSLSSPGVYEQYF
TGTGCCAGCAGTTTATCGAGCCCGGGGGTCTACGAGCAGTACTTC
>-|TRBV18|TRBJ1-1|-
CASSFDRNMNTEAFF
TGTGCCAGCAGTTTCGACAGAAACATGAACACTGAAGCTTTCTTT
>-|TRBV28|TRBJ2-7|-
CASTSGNEQYF
TGTGCCAGCACCTCCGGGAACGAGCAGTACTTC
>few|TRBV7-3|TRBJ1-6|-
CASSSQGSNSPLHF
TGTGCCAGCAGCTCTCAGGGTTCCAATTCACCCCTCCACTTT
>-|TRBV6-5|TRBJ2-7|-
CASSRGTEQYF
TGTGCCAGCAGTCGTGGGACAGAGCAGTACTTC
>once|TRBV18|TRBJ2-1|TRBD1
CASSPPQGAGNEQFF
TGTGCCAGCTCACCACCTCAGGGGGCGGGTAATGAGCAGTTCTTC
>-|TRBV12-3/TRBV12-4|TRBJ1-3|-
CASSFTGNTIYF
TGTGCCAGCAGTTTTACTGGAAACACCATATATTTT
>few|TRBV7-3|TRBJ2-2|-
CASSLSVWTGELFF
TGTGCCAGCAGCTTGTCAGTCTGGACCGGGGAGCTGTTTTTT
>-|TRBV6-5|TRBJ1-3|-
CASSYSSGAGNTIYF
TGTGCCAGCAGTTACTCGTCGGGGGCTGGAAACACCATATATTTT
>-|TRBV5-1|TRBJ1-6|TRBD1
CASRDRGSYNSPLHF
TGCGCCAGCCGAGACAGGGGGTCGTATAATTCACCCCTCCACTTT
>-|TRBV5-4|TRBJ2-7|TRBD1
CASSVNNRGKEQYF
TGTGCCAGCAGCGTTAACAACAGGGGTAAAGAGCAGTACTTC
>-|TRBV11-2|TRBJ2-7|TRBD1
CASSSDRGAYEQYF
TGTGCCAGCAGCTCCGACAGGGGCGCCTACGAGCAGTACTTC
>-|TRBV7-2|TRBJ2-3|TRBD1
CASRLGQRGDTQYF
TGTGCCAGCAGGTTGGGACAGAGAGGGGATACGCAGTATTTT
>-|TRBV3-1/TRBV3-2|TRBJ1-2|-
CASSQGYGYTF
TGTGCCAGCAGCCAGGGCTACGGCTACACCTTC
>-|TRBV5-1|TRBJ2-2|TRBD2
CASSLAPGGLGTGELFF
TGCGCCAGCAGCTTGGCCCCGGGGGGGCTCGGCACCGGGGAGCTGTTTTTT
>-|TRBV9|TRBJ1-3|-
CASSLTPQGTSGNTIYF
TGTGCCAGCAGCCTAACTCCACAGGGAACTAGTGGAAACACCATATATTTT
>once|TRBV14|TRBJ1-6|-
CASSSPTGYGSPLHF
TGTGCCAGCAGCTCCCCGACTGGGTATGGGTCACCCCTCCACTTT
>-|TRBV11-2|TRBJ2-5|-
CASSFNTYQETQYF
TGTGCCAGCAGCTTCAACACGTACCAAGAGACCCAGTACTTC
>-|TRBV10-2|TRBJ2-1|-
CASTGDFSGYNEQFF
TGCGCCAGCACGGGAGACTTCTCGGGTTACAATGAGCAGTTCTTC
>once|TRBV7-9|TRBJ2-7|-
CASSLSQAHEQYF
TGTGCCAGCAGCTTGTCTCAAGCCCACGAGCAGTACTTC
>-|TRBV5-4|TRBJ1-1|-
CASSLEKRGFTEAFF
TGTGCCAGCAGCTTGGAAAAGCGGGGTTTCACTGAAGCTTTCTTT
>-|TRBV9|TRBJ2-3|-
CASSGSGFTDTQYF
TGTGCCAGCAGTGGGAGCGGATTTACAGATACGCAGTATTTT
>-|TRBV28|TRBJ1-5|TRBD1
CASSRDRVQPQHF
TGTGCCAGCAGCCGCGACAGGGTTCAGCCCCAGCATTTT
>-|TRBV7-6|TRBJ2-3|-
CASSYRPVGTDTQYF
TGTGCCAGCAGCTACAGGCCCGTGGGCACAGATACGCAGTATTTT
>-|TRBV6-1|TRBJ1-1|TRBD1
CASSEGPGGGAFF
TGTGCCAGCAGTGAAGGTCCAGGGGGAGGCGCTTTCTTT
>few|TRBV6-4|TRBJ2-3|TRBD2
CASSDSSGGGSTDTQYF
TGTGCCAGCAGTGACTCTAGCGGGGGCGGTAGCACAGATACGCAGTATTTT
>-|TRBV19|TRBJ1-2|-
CASTEGYRSNYGYTF
TGTGCCAGTACCGAGGGCTACAGAAGTAACTATGGCTACACCTTC
>-|TRBV5-4|TRBJ2-3|-
CASSSGGRIETDTQYF
TGTGCCAGCAGCTCCGGGGGGCGGATAGAAACAGATACGCAGTATTTT
>-|TRBV6-5|TRBJ2-2|-
CASSPTLMGELFF
TGTGCCAGCAGTCCCACTCTAATGGGGGAGCTGTTTTTT
>-|TRBV28|TRBJ1-6|-
CASRTNGNSPLHF
TGTGCCAGCAGGACTAATGGCAATTCACCCCTCCACTTT